The sequence of this T cell receptor beta chain was determined in a study of T cell responses to AZD1222 COVID-19 vaccine. The repertoire was sequenced with immunoSEQ multiplex PCR; TCRdb's copy has only in-frame clones and lacks some. The sample has roughly 130,000 clones; 90% to 95% are singletons. CDR1 and CDR2 from the germline V gene are MNHEY and SVGAGI. The V and J ends lost 10 bases and 0 bases respectively, with 16 bases between them. The CDR3 runs 14 residues. The J gene is TRBJ2-7, the V gene TRBV6-5, with D perhaps assigned TRBD1 or TRBD2 (5 bases each). The TCR was taken from an adult in good health. Source: peripheral blood, taken on day 0 of AZD1222 vaccination. CDR3: CATGTGWFSYEQYF. CDR3 nucleotides: TGTGCCACTGGGACGGGTTGGTTCTCCTACGAGCAGTACTTC.